This T cell receptor beta chain was recovered during a study of identical twins. Study results and caveats: The abundant beta clonotypes from cord blood had fewer insertions, and memory repertoires had none of this.

In regard to this clonotype: Its antigen is unidentified.

With 2 bases removed from V and 2 bases from J, the gap between germline ends came to 10 bases. CDR3 length: 14 amino acids. CDR1 is DFQATT and CDR2 is SNEGSKA in the germline V gene (reference sequence). TCRdb reprocessed the 5' RACE reads with MiXCR, giving one entry per CDR3 protein. The repertoire includes 400,000 to 500,000 distinct CDR3 sequences, roughly an eighth of them detected once, and more than 0.8% sits in the top ten. Everyone who donated was a healthy Caucasian. These data were also filed under a second study, of yellow fever vaccine responses in identical twins. From that paper: Twins' vaccine T cell response reportedly gave the appearance of partial convergence and partial personalization.

What was sequenced was CD4+ T cells sorted from blood. The TCR sequence derives from a woman under 30 in good health. The chain couples TRBV20-1 to TRBJ1-5; the D is unclear. CDR3 region: CSARKVSGNQPQHF. CDR3 bases: TGCAGTGCTAGAAAGGTTTCTGGCAATCAGCCCCAGCATTTT.